The 27 T cell receptor beta chains presented below share a single source sample, sequenced in a study of tumor-infiltrating lymphocytes in primary liver carcinoma. For each extraction, RNA and DNA were obtained together from 20-30 mg of unsorted bulk tissue. TCR beta cDNA was reverse-transcribed from 400 to 500 ng of total RNA. The reaction used a constant-region primer and ProtoScript II reverse transcriptase. Investigators got TCR beta libraries out of three nested multiplex PCR rounds, done with slightly modified ARM-PCR. In the first two PCR rounds, TRBV1-TRBV30 forward primers were paired with a C-beta reverse primer, and each round lasted roughly 9 cycles. TCRdb called the multiplex PCR reads again in MiXCR, with one record for every CDR3 protein. This sample has approximately 73,000 distinct CDR3 sequences; 70% to 80% occur once, and the top ten carry roughly 13%. The sequencing sample was made of liver tumor tissue from sampling region 4. Subset given: tumor region T4, right-lateral pole. The receptors were sampled from a woman in her sixties with primary liver carcinoma and hepatitis B virus infection.

V gene TRBV28 combines with J gene TRBJ2-3, with 7 bases that match TRBD1. This CDR3 is 15 amino acids long. Germline CDR1 MDHEN, CDR2 SYDVKM. V shed 5 bases, J shed 11 bases, and the junction held 16 bases outside the gene matches. The CDR3 sequence is CASSPRTGRLREQYF. Here the CDR3 DNA reads TGTGCCAGCAGTCCCCGGACAGGCAGACTTCGGGAGCAGTATTTT.

A note on this clonotype: A much larger clone differs from this one at a single base, so this may be a read error. The chain has TRBV5-1 and TRBJ2-3; D gene uncertain. Germline V gives CDR1 SGHRS, CDR2 YFSETQ. The CDR3 is made up of 15 amino acids. The CDR3 DNA is TGCGCCAGCAGCTTCCGGATACTTCTCACAGAAACGCAGTATTTT. This sequence encodes CASSFRILLTETQYF.

A word on this clonotype: Since the CDR3 does not end with the conserved phenylalanine or tryptophan, this likely comes from a read error. The chain recombines TRBV6-1 with TRBJ2-5; 8 nucleotides agree with TRBD2. Germline values: CDR1 MNHNS, CDR2 SASEGT. The CDR3 has 15 amino acids. V lost 5 bases, J lost 5 bases, and 10 bases stayed unmatched. Here the CDR3 reads CASSTQAGAYETQYS. CDR3 nucleotide sequence: TGTGCCAGCAGTACCCAAGCGGGAGCTTACGAGACCCAGTACTCC.

This chain links TRBV24-1 with TRBJ2-1; D remains unclear. The V gene lost 0 bases and the J gene lost 13 bases, with 9 bases spanning the gap. The CDR3 sequence is 12 residues long. Germline assignment: CDR1 KGHDR and CDR2 SFDVKD. The DNA for the CDR3 is TGTGCCACCAGTGATTTGTCCCCACCTCAGTTCTTC. Translation gives CATSDLSPPQFF.

With regard to this clonotype: An end of the junction differs from the germline gene, which may be a read error. The chain carries TRBV6-1 and TRBJ2-7; D may be TRBD2 (6 bases). The CDR3 totals 19 residues. CDR1 and CDR2 from the germline V gene are MNHNS and SASEGT. The CDR3 here is CASSARAGWSTGSAYERYF. In DNA, the CDR3 is TGTGCAAGCAGTGCCCGGGCGGGGTGGTCAACGGGAAGCGCCTACGAGCGGTACTTC.

Concerning this clonotype itself: The junction and the germline gene differ at one end; a read error may be behind it. V and J are TRBV6-6 and TRBJ2-5, with 9 nucleotides matching TRBD2. This CDR3 has 15 residues. The germline CDR1 and CDR2 sequences are MNHNY and SVGAGI (reference sequence). The CDR3: CASNYGPAGGETQYF. The CDR3 DNA reads TGTGCCAGCAATTACGGTCCAGCGGGAGGAGAGACCCAGTACTTC.

Regarding this clonotype: Because it lacks the conserved phenylalanine or tryptophan at the end, this CDR3 is likely a read error. V usage is TRBV11-3 and J usage is TRBJ2-1, with D possibly being TRBD1 (5 bases). This CDR3 has 13 amino acids. CDR1 is SGHNT, CDR2 YENEEA, per germline. This CDR3 reads CASSAWGYIEQFS. Here the CDR3 DNA reads TGTGCCAGCAGTGCCTGGGGCTACATTGAGCAGTTCTCC.

This clonotype was counted only a few times. The junction departs from the called germline gene at one end, perhaps through a read error. This chain uses TRBV11-2 with TRBJ2-1, with 7 bases that match TRBD2. Germline V gene lookup returns CDR1 SGHAT and CDR2 FQNNGV. The CDR3 is 13 amino acids. Here the CDR3 reads CACSWTSGGEQFF. CDR3 bases: TGTGCCTGCAGCTGGACTAGTGGTGGCGAGCAGTTCTTC.

This clonotype was recorded many times. The chain uses TRBV14 and TRBJ1-2; 12 nucleotides agree with TRBD1. Germline V gene lookup returns CDR1 SGHDN and CDR2 FVKESK. The CDR3 covers 15 residues. V was clipped by 1 base and J by 6 bases; unmatched bases: 3. CDR3 sequence reads: CASSQAGQGADGYTF. CDR3 sequence (DNA): TGTGCCAGCAGCCAAGCGGGACAGGGGGCGGATGGCTACACCTTC.

By proportion, this clonotype is hyperexpanded. The CDR3 DNA reads TGTGCCAGCAGCTTAGATAGGACTGGGGAGCTGTTTTTT. Protein product: CASSLDRTGELFF. V gene TRBV11-2 combines with J gene TRBJ2-2; TRBD2 might be the D (5 bases). Germline CDR1 and CDR2: SGHAT and FQNNGV. CDR3 length: 13 amino acids. Trimming left V 0 bases short and J 8 bases short, with 7 bases between. Using reference TRBV11-2 and TRBJ2-2 for the parts outside the CDR3, the full variable domain is EAGVAQSPRYKIIEKRQSVAFWCNPISGHATLYWYQQILGQGPKLLIQFQNNGVVDDSQLPKDRFSAERLKGVDSTLKIQPAKLEDSAVYLCASSLDRTGELFFGEGSRLTVL.

Comment on this clonotype: The junction and the germline gene differ at one end; a read error may be behind it. The chain recombines TRBV11-2 with TRBJ2-3; tentative D call: TRBD2 (6 bases). The germline V gene has CDR1 SGHAT and CDR2 FQNNGV. The CDR3 contains 17 residues. CDR3 sequence reads: CASSLGGLTYKSDTLYF. The CDR3 DNA follows: TGTGCCAGCAGCTTAGGGGGACTGACGTACAAGTCAGATACGCTGTATTTT.

Remarks on this clonotype: This may be a read error, as it is one base from a much larger clone. The chain recombines TRBV30 with TRBJ2-7, with D possibly TRBD2 on 7 matching bases. CDR1 and CDR2 from the germline V gene are GTSNPN and SVGIG (reference sequence). V lost 2 bases and J 9 bases, leaving 11 bases between the germline ends. The CDR3 extends over 11 amino acids. The CDR3 region is CAWSTGRGQYF. CDR3 coding DNA: TGTGCCTGGAGTACAGGGAGGGGGCAGTACTTC.

In regard to this clonotype: This likely comes from a read error, as the CDR3 has no conserved phenylalanine or tryptophan at its end. V is TRBV6-5 and J is TRBJ1-5, with D tentatively TRBD1 (5 bases). The CDR3 consists of 14 residues. Germline assignment: CDR1 MNHEY and CDR2 SVGAGI. The CDR3 DNA is TGTGACAGCAGTTACGCGGGGCTGGGTCAGCCCCAGCATTCT. Its protein is CDSSYAGLGQPQHS.

This clonotype was detected many times. The chain links TRBV5-1 to TRBJ1-2; TRBD1 aligns across 7 bases. This CDR3 is 13 amino acids long. In germline, CDR1 is SGHRS, CDR2 YFSETQ. Trimming removed 5 bases from V and 7 bases from J; junction bases left unmatched: 8. The CDR3 DNA reads TGCGCCAGCAGAGGACAGGCGGCGGGTGGCTACACCTTC. Amino acid sequence: CASRGQAAGGYTF.

V and J are TRBV6-2 or TRBV6-3 and TRBJ2-1; the match to TRBD2 covers 10 bases. Germline CDR1 reads MNHEY; CDR2 reads SVGEGT. The V segment lost 6 bases and the J segment 8 bases; nucleotides outside the gene matches: 10. The CDR3 has 15 residues. The CDR3: CASSIELAGADEQFF. The CDR3, as DNA: TGTGCCAGCAGCATCGAGCTAGCGGGAGCCGATGAGCAGTTCTTC.

To note about this clonotype: One end of the junction does not line up with germline, which may come from a read error. The J gene is TRBJ1-1, the V gene TRBV5-4; D is possibly TRBD1 (6 bases). This CDR3 is built from 13 residues. Germline loops: CDR1 SGHNT, CDR2 YYREEE (reference sequence). The CDR3 sequence: CVSSLRGGTEAFF. DNA for the CDR3: TGTGTCAGCAGCTTGAGAGGGGGTACTGAAGCTTTCTTT.

This clonotype was seen more than once but under ten times. This may come from a read error, since a much larger clone is one base off. The CDR3 ends on some other residue instead of the conserved phenylalanine or tryptophan, so this is likely a read error. V and J are TRBV14 and TRBJ2-4; tentatively, D is TRBD1 or TRBD2 (5 bases each). From germline, CDR1 is SGHDN and CDR2 FVKESK. V lost 6 bases and J 1 base, leaving 13 bases between the germline ends. This CDR3 is built from 15 residues. CDR3 residues: CASSSLGDAKNIQYL. CDR3 sequence (DNA): TGTGCCAGCAGTTCCTTGGGGGACGCCAAAAACATTCAGTACCTC.

In the case of this clonotype: At one of its ends the junction is not consistent with the germline gene, which may arise from a read error. The V gene is TRBV11-2, the J gene TRBJ2-1, with 9 bases that match TRBD1. The CDR3 runs to 17 residues. Germline-derived CDR1 and CDR2 are SGHAT and FQNNGV. The CDR3 nucleotides read TGTGCTAGCAGCTTAACCCGCGGACAGGGGTACAGGGGTGAACAGTTTTTC. Translating it yields CASSLTRGQGYRGEQFF.

Turning to this clonotype: At one boundary the junction diverges from the germline segment, which might be a read error. The chain combines TRBV29-1 with TRBJ1-2; 7 bases are a match to TRBD1. The CDR3 runs 14 residues. Germline-derived CDR1 and CDR2 are SQVTM and ANQGSEA. The DNA for the CDR3 is TGCAGCGTTGGGACAGGCCATCCCAACTATGACTACACCTTC. Its protein product is CSVGTGHPNYDYTF.

This chain uses TRBV4-1 with TRBJ2-1, with D perhaps TRBD1 (5 bases). V was clipped by 1 base and J by 7 bases, with 14 bases between them. Germline CDR1 reads MGHRA; CDR2 reads YSYEKL. This CDR3 is 15 amino acids long. CDR3 in DNA: TGCGCCAGCAGCCAAGCGGACAAGGGGCGGAATGAGCAGTTCTTC. Protein sequence: CASSQADKGRNEQFF.

The rearrangement uses TRBV29-1 and TRBJ1-6, with a possible D match to TRBD1 (6 bases). The CDR3 totals 14 residues. V lost 6 bases and J 10 bases, leaving 19 bases between the germline ends. CDR1 is SQVTM and CDR2 is ANQGSEA in the germline V gene. This CDR3 is CSVTVGGQGSPLHF. The CDR3 DNA reads TGCAGCGTGACGGTAGGGGGGCAAGGATCACCCCTCCACTTT. Full variable domain (outside the CDR3, taken from reference TRBV29-1 and TRBJ1-6): SAVISQKPSRDICQRGTSLTIQCQVDSQVTMMFWYRQQPGQSLTLIATANQGSEATYESGFVIDKFPISRPNLTFSTLTVSNMSPEDSSIYLCSVTVGGQGSPLHFGNGTRLTVT.

As regards this clonotype: Compared with germline, one end of the junction differs, possibly owing to a read error. V is TRBV12-3 or TRBV12-4 and J is TRBJ1-1; D is ambiguous. This CDR3 region has 12 residues. CDR3 sequence reads: CTSGPANTEAFF. As DNA, the CDR3 is TGTACCAGCGGGCCGGCAAACACAGAAGCTTTCTTT.

This clonotype appeared many times. The V gene is TRBV7-9, the J gene TRBJ1-1, with 8 bases lining up with TRBD1. The CDR3 consists of 12 residues. Germline CDR1 SEHNR, CDR2 FQNEAQ (reference sequence). After removal of 5 bases from V and 11 bases from J, the junction contained 7 bases not matched to a gene. CDR3 residues: CASSPGQGVAFF. The CDR3 DNA reads as TGTGCCAGCAGCCCAGGACAGGGTGTTGCTTTCTTT.

This clonotype has just a few counts. This chain joins TRBV10-3 and TRBJ1-4; 8 bases are a match to TRBD1. The germline CDR1 and CDR2 sequences are ENHRY and SYGVKD. V lost 8 bases to trimming and J lost 6 bases; unmatched junction nucleotides: 8. The CDR3 covers 14 residues. CDR3 sequence (DNA): TGTGCCATCCGGGGGGACAGGCCTTATGAAAAACTGTTTTTT. Encoded protein: CAIRGDRPYEKLFF.

This chain uses TRBV10-1 with TRBJ2-3; D is uncertain. The CDR3 consists of 14 residues. Trimming took 6 bases from V and 2 from J, leaving 12 bases between them. From germline, CDR1 is WNHNN and CDR2 SYGVQD (reference sequence). DNA of the CDR3: TGCGCCAGCAGCACCCTGAACGACACAGATACGCAGTATTTT. Translating gives CASSTLNDTDTQYF.

Note on this clonotype: At one boundary the junction diverges from the germline segment, which might be a read error. The V gene is TRBV11-3, the J gene TRBJ2-1; tentatively, D is TRBD2 (6 bases). The CDR3 loop spans 15 amino acids. CDR1 and CDR2 from the germline V gene are SGHNT and YENEEA. The CDR3 sequence is CANSLDGGVYNEHFF. CDR3 DNA sequence: TGTGCCAACAGCTTAGATGGAGGGGTCTACAACGAGCATTTCTTC.

This rearrangement joins TRBV7-8 to TRBJ2-7, with D uncertain. The CDR3 consists of 12 residues. Deletions cut 5 bases from V and 5 bases from J, with 10 bases between. Germline CDR1 is SGHVS and CDR2 is FQNEAQ. CDR3 nucleotide sequence: TGTGCCAGCAGCAGGACGAACAACGAGCAGTACTTC. This encodes CASSRTNNEQYF. Complete variable domain (other parts from reference TRBV7-8 and TRBJ2-7): GAGVSQSPRYKVAKRGQDVALRCDPISGHVSLFWYQQALGQGPEFLTYFQNEAQLDKSGLPSDRFFAERPEGSVSTLKIQRTQQEDSAVYLCASSRTNNEQYFGPGTRLTVT.